These 15 T cell receptor beta chains were sequenced from one sample in a study of early T cells in non-severe SARS-CoV-2 infection (dated by TCRdb to about 2021). Library preparation employed 5' RACE. This sample was sequenced with a NextSeq 500. Starting from the raw public reads, TCRdb applied fastp trimming at Q25, assembled clones with MiXCR and retained in-frame beta chains. Each entry is one CDR3 protein sequence, shown with its most common DNA and genes. The sample records roughly 57,000 distinct CDR3 sequences, less than 15% of which are singletons. About a tenth of the sample lies in the top ten. Sample: whole blood, taken at baseline. Source of these receptors: an adult who was a healthcare worker with PCR-confirmed SARS-CoV-2 infection or an uninfected control (not recorded which).

The V call is TRBV5-5, the J call TRBJ2-2, with TRBD2 identical over 8 bases. V dropped 0 bases and J dropped 2; count of bases not matched to a gene: 6. The CDR3 length is 17 residues. Germline loops: CDR1 SGHKS, CDR2 YYEKEE (reference sequence). The CDR3 bases are TGTGCCAGCAGCTTGGTCCCAGCGGGAGACAACACCGGGGAGCTGTTTTTT. This gives the protein CASSLVPAGDNTGELFF.

This clonotype has only a few counts. The chain carries TRBV5-6 and TRBJ2-4; D is undetermined. V was shortened by 4 bases and J by 1 base, with 12 bases between the two germline ends. Germline lookup yields CDR1 SGHDT and CDR2 YYEEEE. This CDR3 is built from 15 residues. CDR3 sequence: CASSPKGRAKNIQYF. CDR3 DNA sequence: TGTGCCAGCAGCCCGAAGGGCAGGGCCAAAAACATTCAGTACTTC.

A few counts support this clonotype. The J gene is TRBJ2-7, the V gene TRBV7-9; D remains unclear. The CDR3 sequence is 14 residues long. V dropped 5 bases and J dropped 4 bases, with 15 bases sitting between them. The V gene's germline CDR1 is SEHNR and CDR2 FQNEAQ (reference sequence). The CDR3 DNA is TGTGCCAGCAGCCGCATTGGCCCCACGTACGAGCAGTACTTC. Amino acids: CASSRIGPTYEQYF.

There are many counts of this clonotype. V and J are TRBV5-5 and TRBJ2-3; TRBD2 is a possible D gene (5 bases). The germline CDR1 and CDR2 sequences are SGHKS and YYEKEE (reference sequence). The length of the CDR3 is 16 residues. Trimming removed 0 bases from V and 0 bases from J, with 11 bases in between. The CDR3 nucleotides read TGTGCCAGCAGCTTGGATGCGGGTCATAGCACAGATACGCAGTATTTT. Its translation is CASSLDAGHSTDTQYF.

This clonotype was counted a few times. The CDR3 loop is CASSPLIAGVFDEQFF. The DNA for the CDR3 is TGTGCCAGCTCACCACTGATAGCGGGAGTATTCGATGAGCAGTTCTTC. The chain carries TRBV18 and TRBJ2-1; 9 bases align to TRBD2. CDR3 size: 16 residues. CDR1 is KGHSH and CDR2 is LQKENI in the germline V gene. V lost 1 base, J lost 8 bases, and 9 bases stayed unmatched.

V gene TRBV7-6 combines with J gene TRBJ2-1; 7 bases are shared with TRBD2. Trimming cost V 1 base and J 7 bases; bases outside gene matches: 10. From germline, CDR1 is SGHVS and CDR2 FNYEAQ. The CDR3 is made up of 16 amino acids. The CDR3, as DNA: TGTGCCAGCAGCTTAGTGACCAGCGGGATTTTAAATGAGCAGTTCTTC. This sequence encodes CASSLVTSGILNEQFF.

This clonotype was seen more than once but under ten times. The chain links TRBV5-1 to TRBJ2-5; 13 bases fit TRBD2. CDR3 length equals 16 residues. The V gene's germline CDR1 is SGHRS and CDR2 YFSETQ. After removal of 4 bases from V and 2 bases from J, the junction contained 5 bases not matched to a gene. CDR3 coding DNA: TGCGCCAGCAGCCCTCTGACTAGCGGGGGGCAAGAGACCCAGTACTTC. Its translation: CASSPLTSGGQETQYF.

The chain links TRBV28 to TRBJ2-7, with 7 bases matching TRBD2. V was clipped by 1 base and J by 6 bases; unmatched bases: 15. Per the germline V gene, CDR1 is MDHEN and CDR2 is SYDVKM. This CDR3 is built from 17 residues. The CDR3: CASSLYPTGEGLLEQYF. The CDR3 nucleotides are TGTGCCAGCAGTTTATACCCCACCGGGGAGGGGTTGCTCGAGCAGTACTTC.

The chain's CDR3 is CARGMAGSPSPYEQYF. The CDR3 DNA follows: TGTGCCAGGGGGATGGCAGGCAGTCCTTCTCCCTACGAGCAGTACTTC. The chain uses TRBV7-9 and TRBJ2-7; D unclear. The CDR3 has 16 residues. Germline CDR1 is SEHNR and CDR2 is FQNEAQ (reference sequence). The germline V and J ends were trimmed by 9 bases and 2 bases, with 23 bases remaining between them.

The chain is built from TRBV11-1 and TRBJ1-1, with 8 positions matching TRBD1. Germline CDR1 and CDR2: SGHAT and FQDESV (reference sequence). This CDR3 spans 14 amino acids. J gave up 12 bases and V 0 bases, and 9 bases lay outside the gene matches. The CDR3 region is CASSLAGQVDTSFF. The DNA of the CDR3 is TGTGCCAGCAGCTTAGCGGGACAGGTGGATACGTCTTTCTTT.

This clonotype was seen more than once but under ten times. The CDR3 loop reads CAIGLAGYEQYF. The CDR3 nucleotides are TGTGCCATCGGACTAGCGGGGTACGAGCAGTACTTC. The V call is TRBV10-3, the J call TRBJ2-7, with 12 bases that match TRBD2. This CDR3 is 12 amino acids long. V trimming: 8 bases; J trimming: 4 bases; junction bases outside the gene matches: 0. Germline V CDR1 and CDR2: ENHRY, SYGVKD.

The chain couples TRBV10-3 to TRBJ2-3, with 11 bases identical to TRBD1. The CDR3 is 16 residues long. Germline CDR1 reads ENHRY; CDR2 reads SYGVKD. The J segment lost 5 bases and the V segment lost 3 bases, leaving 7 bases of the junction unmatched. CDR3 protein: CAISEQGQGVGDTQYF. The CDR3 nucleotides are TGTGCCATCAGTGAACAGGGACAGGGGGTTGGAGATACGCAGTATTTT.

This chain uses TRBV5-5 with TRBJ2-1, with 8 bases identical to TRBD1. V lost 4 bases and J lost 3; bases outside the gene matches: 6. Germline assignment: CDR1 SGHKS and CDR2 YYEKEE (reference sequence). The CDR3 has 15 amino acids. This chain's CDR3 is CASSMTGDDYNEQFF. The CDR3 bases are TGTGCCAGCAGCATGACAGGGGATGACTACAATGAGCAGTTCTTC.

J is TRBJ1-2 and V is TRBV6-5; a possible D gene is TRBD1 (5 bases). V lost 7 bases, J lost 5 bases, and 17 bases lay in between. CDR3 length: 14 amino acids. Germline-derived CDR1 and CDR2 are MNHEY and SVGAGI. CDR3 sequence: CASIGAGSWYGYTF. CDR3 DNA: TGTGCCAGCATTGGGGCAGGGTCATGGTATGGCTACACCTTC.

This clonotype has a count of ten or more. This chain uses TRBV11-3 with TRBJ2-1, with D uncertain. From germline, CDR1 is SGHNT and CDR2 YENEEA. The CDR3 has 14 residues. Trimming removed 1 base from V and 7 bases from J, with 11 bases in between. CDR3 DNA sequence: TGTGCCAGCAGCTTAGCGGGCCGTGGAAATGAGCAGTTCTTC. Amino acids: CASSLAGRGNEQFF.